The 18 T cell receptor beta chains given below trace back to one sample, sequenced in a study of read filtering for tumor transcriptome and immune sequencing. From about 0.4 ug of RNA, a library with molecular barcoded alpha/delta and beta/gamma adaptors was made. TCRdb used MiXCR to reprocess the reads, holding one entry per CDR3 protein. This table has some 40,000 distinct CDR3 sequences, 14% appearing once. The sequencing sample was made of a population of CD138-negative cells sorted from bone marrow. Source of these receptors: a donor aged 40 or older with multiple myeloma.

This clonotype was picked up a small number of times. This rearrangement joins TRBV9 to TRBJ2-7; 11 bases map to TRBD2. The CDR3 has 16 residues. With 5 bases clipped from V and 0 bases from J, the junction kept 7 bases outside the gene matches. The germline V gene has CDR1 SGDLS and CDR2 YYNGEE. Here the CDR3 reads CASSDPTSGVSYEQYF. CDR3 coding DNA: TGTGCCAGCAGTGACCCGACTAGCGGGGTCTCCTACGAGCAGTACTTC.

This clonotype came up many times. CDR3 sequence reads: CSAPDPGGARTDTQYF. Here the CDR3 DNA reads TGCAGTGCGCCTGACCCCGGGGGGGCCCGTACAGATACGCAGTATTTT. V is TRBV20-1 and J is TRBJ2-3; 8 nucleotides match TRBD2. From germline, CDR1 is DFQATT and CDR2 SNEGSKA (reference sequence). The CDR3 length is 16 residues. V was pared by 6 bases and J by 3 bases, with 14 bases of the junction left unmatched.

This clonotype was detected ten times or more. The chain recombines TRBV6-1 with TRBJ1-5; a possible D gene is TRBD1 (5 bases). The length of the CDR3 is 18 residues. Germline V lookup: CDR1 MNHNS, CDR2 SASEGT. Between the trimmed V and J ends, which lost 4 bases and 3 bases, there was a span of 22 bases. CDR3 sequence reads: CASSVGLVPQTDNQPQHF. Here the CDR3 DNA reads TGTGCCAGCAGTGTTGGCCTGGTCCCCCAGACAGACAATCAGCCCCAGCATTTT.

Ten or more counts support this clonotype. The genes are TRBV7-9 and TRBJ2-5; D unclear. Trimming removed 3 bases at V and 4 bases at J, with 3 bases between. The CDR3 spans 11 residues. Germline lookup yields CDR1 SEHNR and CDR2 FQNEAQ (reference sequence). CDR3 sequence: CASSFGETQYF. The CDR3 coding sequence is TGTGCCAGCAGCTTTGGAGAGACCCAGTACTTC.

This clonotype was seen ten or more times. The chain combines TRBV29-1 with TRBJ1-1; the D is unclear. Germline CDR1 SQVTM, CDR2 ANQGSEA. This CDR3 is 12 amino acids long. Trimming cost V 6 bases and J 1 base, with 9 bases left between them. The CDR3 coding sequence is TGCAGCGTGGATCAGTGGAACACTGAAGCTTTCTTT. It is translated as CSVDQWNTEAFF.

As concerns this clonotype: This may be a read error, as it is one base from a much larger clone. In nucleotides, the CDR3 is TGCAGCCAAAGGACAGGGGGACTAGCGGGACCATACTACGAGCAGTGCTTC. Translating gives CSQRTGGLAGPYYEQCF. This chain joins TRBV29-1 and TRBJ2-7, with 13 bases matching TRBD2. The CDR3 has 17 amino acids. CDR1 SQVTM and CDR2 ANQGSEA come from the germline V gene.

This chain joins TRBV12-3 or TRBV12-4 and TRBJ2-7, with D unclear. This CDR3 is built from 14 residues. Trimming removed 5 bases at V and 1 base at J, with 12 bases between. The CDR3 sequence: CASSPRWSSYEQYF. CDR3 bases: TGTGCCAGCAGTCCTCGGTGGAGTTCCTACGAGCAGTACTTC.

This clonotype came up many times. The rearrangement links TRBV20-1 to TRBJ2-3, with 8 bases matching TRBD2. The V segment lost 6 bases and the J segment 8 bases; nucleotides outside the gene matches: 16. CDR3 length: 15 amino acids. CDR1 is DFQATT and CDR2 is SNEGSKA in the germline V gene (reference sequence). The CDR3 DNA follows: TGCAGTGCAAAAGGGACTAGAGGGCCTCAGTCTACGCAGTATTTT. It codes for CSAKGTRGPQSTQYF.

A note on this clonotype: This sequence may be a read error, since a much larger clone differs from it by one base. The final CDR3 position lacks the conserved phenylalanine or tryptophan, pointing to a likely read error. The chain employs TRBV4-2 and TRBJ2-5; unclear D gene. Germline CDR1 is LGHNA and CDR2 is YNFKEQ. Trimming took 4 bases from V and 2 from J, leaving 11 bases between them. There are 14 residues in the CDR3. The CDR3 protein is CASSRPWTQETQYS. For the CDR3, the DNA is TGTGCCAGCAGCCGCCCCTGGACGCAAGAGACCCAGTACTCC.

This clonotype was counted many times. J is TRBJ2-2 and V is TRBV20-1, with 10 positions matching TRBD2. Germline V gene data show CDR1 as DFQATT and CDR2 as SNEGSKA (reference sequence). This CDR3 has 15 residues. J lost 1 base, V lost 6 bases, and 5 bases had no gene match. CDR3 nucleotides: TGCAGTGCATCCTGGACTAGCGGGAACACCGGGGAGCTGTTTTTT. This sequence encodes CSASWTSGNTGELFF.

Turning to this clonotype: A far bigger clonotype differs at one base, so this is likely a read error. The gene calls are TRBV6-6 and TRBJ1-5; D uncertain. The CDR3 covers 14 residues. Germline CDR1 is MNHNY and CDR2 is SVGAGI (reference sequence). V was trimmed by 4 bases and J by 5 bases, leaving 12 bases between them. CDR3 residues: CASSSPRRDQPQHF. The CDR3 DNA sequence: TGTGCCAGCAGTTCCCCCCGCCGCGATCAGCCCCAGCATTTT.

The CDR3 coding sequence is TGCGCCAGCAGCGGGGGGACGGGAAACACTGAAGCTTTCTTT. It encodes CASSGGTGNTEAFF. The gene calls are TRBV5-1 and TRBJ1-1; tentative D call: TRBD1 (5 bases). Germline CDR1 SGHRS, CDR2 YFSETQ. Trimming removed 4 bases from V and 2 bases from J, with 12 bases in between. The length of the CDR3 is 14 residues. The whole variable domain, remainder taken from reference TRBV5-1 and TRBJ1-1, is KAGVTQTPRYLIKTRGQQVTLSCSPISGHRSVSWYQQTPGQGLQFLFEYFSETQRNKGNFPGRFSGRQFSNSRSEMNVSTLELGDSALYLCASSGGTGNTEAFFGQGTRLTVV.

Points on this clonotype: A read error is possible here, since a much larger clone lies one base away. Given the absence of the conserved phenylalanine or tryptophan at the CDR3 end, a read error is likely. The J gene is TRBJ2-2, the V gene TRBV2, with 8 bases lining up with TRBD1. The CDR3 runs 13 residues. The junction had 5 bases not matched to a gene; V was cut back by 9 bases and J by 5 bases. CDR1 is SNHLY, CDR2 FYNNEI, per germline. In DNA, the CDR3 is TGTGCCAGTCAGGGGGCAAAGACCGGGGAGCTGTTTCTT. This encodes CASQGAKTGELFL.

This clonotype was seen many times. The chain recombines TRBV29-1 with TRBJ2-6; possibly TRBD1 or TRBD2 for D (6 bases each). The CDR3 is 17 residues long. Trimming removed 2 bases at V and 0 bases at J, with 14 bases between. Germline CDR1 and CDR2: SQVTM and ANQGSEA. In DNA, the CDR3 is TGCAGCGTTGAAAGGGGGGACACCCGCTCTGGGGCCAACGTCCTGACTTTC. Its protein is CSVERGDTRSGANVLTF.

As for this clonotype: This may be a read error: a much more frequent sequence differs by one nucleotide. The chain couples TRBV12-3 or TRBV12-4 to TRBJ2-5; D gene ambiguous. The CDR3 contains 13 residues. The chain's CDR3 is CASGRADQEIQYF. The CDR3 DNA is TGTGCCAGTGGGCGCGCTGACCAAGAGATCCAGTACTTC.

This clonotype was picked up many times. The chain uses TRBV19 and TRBJ1-1; 7 nucleotides line up with TRBD1. The CDR3 is made up of 12 amino acids. CDR1 and CDR2 from the germline V gene are LNHDA and SQIVND (reference sequence). With V trimmed by 7 bases and J by 8 bases, 7 bases remained unmatched. The CDR3 sequence is CASTDRVREAFF. For the CDR3, the DNA is TGTGCCAGTACCGACAGGGTGCGGGAAGCTTTCTTT.

This clonotype was seen ten or more times. The J gene is TRBJ1-4, the V gene TRBV11-2; D is undetermined. Germline V gene lookup returns CDR1 SGHAT and CDR2 FQNNGV. V was shortened by 1 base and J by 1 base, with 10 bases between the two germline ends. The CDR3 sequence is 16 residues long. CDR3 coding DNA: TGTGCCAGCAGCTTAGGAACAGCGCGAACTAATGAAAAACTGTTTTTT. Translating gives CASSLGTARTNEKLFF.

There are many counts of this clonotype. V is TRBV12-3 or TRBV12-4 and J is TRBJ2-2; 10 bases line up with TRBD1. V shed 6 bases and J 5 bases; nucleotides not matched to a gene: 6. This CDR3 region has 15 residues. Written as DNA, the CDR3 is TGTGCCAGCAGAAGAGGACAGGGGGAAACCGGGGAGCTGTTTTTT. Translating it yields CASRRGQGETGELFF.